This TCR beta chain was sequenced in a study of T cell changes during pregnancy in multiple sclerosis. Here immunoSEQ multiplex PCR was the method, and the copy in TCRdb shows in-frame clones only, minus some. This table has tens of thousands of clones, about 91% appearing once. Germline V gives CDR1 LNHDA, CDR2 SQIVND (reference sequence). Trimming removed 9 bases at V and 0 bases at J, with 15 bases between. This CDR3 region has 16 residues. The receptor's source is a female donor in good health, enrolled as a control in a pregnancy study. Sequenced here: peripheral blood, sampled after pregnancy. The chain joins TRBV19 to TRBJ1-6; maybe TRBD1 (6 bases). The CDR3, as DNA: TGTGCCAGGGGGGCCAGAGGGAGCTCCTATAATTCACCCCTCCACTTT. Its protein product is CARGARGSSYNSPLHF.